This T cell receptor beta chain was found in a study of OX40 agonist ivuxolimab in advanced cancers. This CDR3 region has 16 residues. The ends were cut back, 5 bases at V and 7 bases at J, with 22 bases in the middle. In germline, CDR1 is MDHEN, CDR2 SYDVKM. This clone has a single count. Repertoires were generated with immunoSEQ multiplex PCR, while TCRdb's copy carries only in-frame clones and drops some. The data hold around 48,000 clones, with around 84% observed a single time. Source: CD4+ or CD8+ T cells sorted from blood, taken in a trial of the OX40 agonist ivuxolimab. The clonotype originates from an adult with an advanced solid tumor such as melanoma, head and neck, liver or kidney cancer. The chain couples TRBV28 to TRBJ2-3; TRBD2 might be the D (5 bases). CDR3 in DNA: TGTGCCAGCAGTCCCTTCCTGACGCGCGGGCGAAATACGCAGTATTTT. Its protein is CASSPFLTRGRNTQYF.